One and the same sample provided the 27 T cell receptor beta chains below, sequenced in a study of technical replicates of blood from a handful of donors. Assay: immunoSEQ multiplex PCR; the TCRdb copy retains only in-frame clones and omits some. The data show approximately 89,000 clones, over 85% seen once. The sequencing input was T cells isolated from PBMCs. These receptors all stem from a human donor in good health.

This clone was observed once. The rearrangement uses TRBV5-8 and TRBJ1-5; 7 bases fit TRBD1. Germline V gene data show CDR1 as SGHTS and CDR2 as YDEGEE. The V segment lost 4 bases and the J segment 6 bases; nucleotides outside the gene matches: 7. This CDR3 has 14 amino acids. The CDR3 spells CASSTTQGTQPQHF. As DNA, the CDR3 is TGTGCCAGCAGCACAACACAGGGGACTCAGCCCCAGCATTTT.

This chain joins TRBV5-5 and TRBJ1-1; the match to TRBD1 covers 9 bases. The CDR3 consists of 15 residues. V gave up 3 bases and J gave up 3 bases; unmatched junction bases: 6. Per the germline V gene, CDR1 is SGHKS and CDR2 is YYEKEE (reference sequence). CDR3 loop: CASSWGQGWYTEAFF. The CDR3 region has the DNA TGTGCCAGCAGCTGGGGACAGGGTTGGTACACTGAAGCTTTCTTT.

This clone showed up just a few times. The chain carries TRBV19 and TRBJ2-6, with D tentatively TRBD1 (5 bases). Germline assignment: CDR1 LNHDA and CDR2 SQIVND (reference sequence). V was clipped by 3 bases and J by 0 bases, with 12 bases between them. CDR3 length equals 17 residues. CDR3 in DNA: TGTGCCAGTAGTATTCGGACACCACTCTCTGGGGCCAACGTCCTGACTTTC. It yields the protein CASSIRTPLSGANVLTF.

CDR3 nucleotides: TGTGCCAGCAGTGGCAGGGGGCCTAGCGGGAGGGGGCCCTACGAGCAGTACTTC. Its protein is CASSGRGPSGRGPYEQYF. V is TRBV6-1 and J is TRBJ2-7, with TRBD2 matching 12 bases. J gave up 2 bases and V 4 bases, and 12 bases lay outside the gene matches. Germline values: CDR1 MNHNS, CDR2 SASEGT. This CDR3 spans 18 amino acids.

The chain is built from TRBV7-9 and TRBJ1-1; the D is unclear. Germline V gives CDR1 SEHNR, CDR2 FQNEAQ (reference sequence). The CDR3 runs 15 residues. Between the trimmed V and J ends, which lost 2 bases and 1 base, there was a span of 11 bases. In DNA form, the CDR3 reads TGTGCCAGCAGCTTAACGAGGGTTGGGAACACTGAAGCTTTCTTT. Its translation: CASSLTRVGNTEAFF. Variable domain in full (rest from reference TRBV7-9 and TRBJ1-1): DTGVSQNPRHKITKRGQNVTFRCDPISEHNRLYWYRQTLGQGPEFLTYFQNEAQLEKSRLLSDRFSAERPKGSFSTLEIQRTEQGDSAMYLCASSLTRVGNTEAFFGQGTRLTVV.

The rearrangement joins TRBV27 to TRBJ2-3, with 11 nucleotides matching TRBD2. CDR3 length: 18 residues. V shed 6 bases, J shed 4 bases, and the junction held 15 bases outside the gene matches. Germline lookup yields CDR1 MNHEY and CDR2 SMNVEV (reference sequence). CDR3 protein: CASSLTSGSLIVADTQYF. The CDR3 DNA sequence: TGTGCCAGCAGCTTAACTAGCGGGAGTTTGATAGTGGCAGATACGCAGTATTTT.

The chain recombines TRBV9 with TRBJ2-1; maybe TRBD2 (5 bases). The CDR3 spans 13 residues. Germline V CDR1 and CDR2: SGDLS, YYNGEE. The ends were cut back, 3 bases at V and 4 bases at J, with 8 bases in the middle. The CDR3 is CASSEDSYNEQFF. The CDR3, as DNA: TGTGCCAGCAGCGAGGACTCGTACAATGAGCAGTTCTTC. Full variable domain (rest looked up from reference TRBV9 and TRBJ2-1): DSGVTQTPKHLITATGQRVTLRCSPRSGDLSVYWYQQSLDQGLQFLIQYYNGEERAKGNILERFSAQQFPDLHSELNLSSLELGDSALYFCASSEDSYNEQFFGPGTRLTVL.

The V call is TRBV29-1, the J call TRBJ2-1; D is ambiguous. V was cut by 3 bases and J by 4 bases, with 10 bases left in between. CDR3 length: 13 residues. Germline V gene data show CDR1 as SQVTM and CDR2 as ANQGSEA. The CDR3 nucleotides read TGCAGCGTTGATGGAGTGAGGTACAATGAGCAGTTCTTC. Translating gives CSVDGVRYNEQFF.

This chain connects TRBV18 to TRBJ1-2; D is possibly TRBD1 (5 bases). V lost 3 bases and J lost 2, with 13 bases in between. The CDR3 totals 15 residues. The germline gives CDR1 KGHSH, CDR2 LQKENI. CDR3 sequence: CASSPEEGLNYGYTF. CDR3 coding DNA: TGTGCCAGCTCACCTGAGGAGGGACTGAACTATGGCTACACCTTC.

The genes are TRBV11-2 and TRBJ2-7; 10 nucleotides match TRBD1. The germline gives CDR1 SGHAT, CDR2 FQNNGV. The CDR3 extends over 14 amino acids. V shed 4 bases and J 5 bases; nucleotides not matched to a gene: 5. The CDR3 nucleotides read TGTGCCAGCAGCTCGGGACAGGGGTCCCACGAGCAGTACTTC. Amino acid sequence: CASSSGQGSHEQYF.

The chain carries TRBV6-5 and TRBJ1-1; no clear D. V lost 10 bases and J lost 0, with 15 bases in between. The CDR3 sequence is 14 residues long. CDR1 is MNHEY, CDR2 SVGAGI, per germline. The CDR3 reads CATGRFQVNTEAFF. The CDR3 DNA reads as TGTGCCACCGGCAGGTTCCAAGTGAACACTGAAGCTTTCTTT.

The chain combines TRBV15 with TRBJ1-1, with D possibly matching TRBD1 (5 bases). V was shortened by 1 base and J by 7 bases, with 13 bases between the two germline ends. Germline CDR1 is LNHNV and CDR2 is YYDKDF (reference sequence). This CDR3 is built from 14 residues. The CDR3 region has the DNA TGTGCCACCAGCAGAGGTGAGTGGACAAATGAAGCTTTCTTT. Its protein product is CATSRGEWTNEAFF.

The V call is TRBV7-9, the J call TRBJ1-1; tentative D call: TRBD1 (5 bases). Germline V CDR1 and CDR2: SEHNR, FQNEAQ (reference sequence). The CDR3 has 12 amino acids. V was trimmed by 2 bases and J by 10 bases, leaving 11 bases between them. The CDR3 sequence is CASSLRGRGAFF. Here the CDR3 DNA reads TGTGCCAGCAGCTTACGAGGGAGGGGAGCTTTCTTT.

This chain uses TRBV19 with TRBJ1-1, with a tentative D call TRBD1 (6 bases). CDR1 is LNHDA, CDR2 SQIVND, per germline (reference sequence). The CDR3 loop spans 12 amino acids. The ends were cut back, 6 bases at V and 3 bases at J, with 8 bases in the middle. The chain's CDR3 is CASRDRYTEAFF. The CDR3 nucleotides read TGTGCCAGTAGAGACAGGTACACTGAAGCTTTCTTT.

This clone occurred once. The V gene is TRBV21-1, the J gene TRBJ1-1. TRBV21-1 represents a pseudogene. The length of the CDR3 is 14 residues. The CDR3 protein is CADSPVGVWVEAFF. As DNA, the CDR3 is TGTGCCGACTCCCCCGTCGGGGTATGGGTGGAAGCTTTCTTT.

CDR3 loop: CASREPYEQYF. CDR3 nucleotide sequence: TGTGCCAGCCGGGAACCCTACGAGCAGTACTTC. This rearrangement joins TRBV19 to TRBJ2-7; D perhaps matches TRBD2 (5 bases). This CDR3 comprises 11 residues. V lost 9 bases and J lost 2, with 8 bases in between. Germline-derived CDR1 and CDR2 are LNHDA and SQIVND (reference sequence).

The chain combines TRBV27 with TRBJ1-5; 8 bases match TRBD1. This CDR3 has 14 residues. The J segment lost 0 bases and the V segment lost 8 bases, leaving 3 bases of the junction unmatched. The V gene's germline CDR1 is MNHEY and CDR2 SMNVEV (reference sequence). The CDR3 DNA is TGTGCCAGCCGTCAGGGGGCTAGCAATCAGCCCCAGCATTTT. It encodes CASRQGASNQPQHF.

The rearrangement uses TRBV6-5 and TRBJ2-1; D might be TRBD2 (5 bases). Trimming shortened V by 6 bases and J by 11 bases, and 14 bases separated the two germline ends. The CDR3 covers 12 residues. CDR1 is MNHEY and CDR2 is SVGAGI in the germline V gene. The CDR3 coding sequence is TGTGCCAGCAGGACACTAGGAACCAAGCAGTTCTTC. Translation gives CASRTLGTKQFF.

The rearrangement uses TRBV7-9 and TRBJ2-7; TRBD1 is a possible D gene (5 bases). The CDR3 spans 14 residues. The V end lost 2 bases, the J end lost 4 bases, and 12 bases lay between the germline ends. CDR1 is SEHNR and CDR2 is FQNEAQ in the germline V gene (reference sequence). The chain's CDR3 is CASSLSGNQYEQYF. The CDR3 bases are TGTGCCAGCAGCTTATCAGGGAACCAATACGAGCAGTACTTC. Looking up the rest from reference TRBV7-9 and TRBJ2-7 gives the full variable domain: DTGVSQNPRHKITKRGQNVTFRCDPISEHNRLYWYRQTLGQGPEFLTYFQNEAQLEKSRLLSDRFSAERPKGSFSTLEIQRTEQGDSAMYLCASSLSGNQYEQYFGPGTRLTVT.

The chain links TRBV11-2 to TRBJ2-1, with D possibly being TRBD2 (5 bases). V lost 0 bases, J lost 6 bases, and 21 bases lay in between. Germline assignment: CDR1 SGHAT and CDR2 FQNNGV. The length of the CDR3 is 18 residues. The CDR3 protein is CASSLDRWGSGRSNEQFF. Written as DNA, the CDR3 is TGTGCCAGCAGCTTAGATAGATGGGGAAGTGGGAGAAGCAATGAGCAGTTCTTC.

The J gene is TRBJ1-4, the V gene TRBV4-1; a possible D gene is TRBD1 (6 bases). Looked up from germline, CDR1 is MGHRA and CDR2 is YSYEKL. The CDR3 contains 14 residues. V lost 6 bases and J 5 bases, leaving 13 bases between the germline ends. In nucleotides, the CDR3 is TGCGCCAGCAGATACAGCGGGGGCAATGAAAAACTGTTTTTT. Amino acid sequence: CASRYSGGNEKLFF.

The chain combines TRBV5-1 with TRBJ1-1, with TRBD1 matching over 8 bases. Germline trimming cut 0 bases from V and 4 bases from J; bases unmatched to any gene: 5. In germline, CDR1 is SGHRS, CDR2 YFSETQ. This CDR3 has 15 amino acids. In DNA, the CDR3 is TGCGCCAGCAGCTTGGCGACAGGGGATGTCACTGAAGCTTTCTTT. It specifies CASSLATGDVTEAFF.

CDR3 sequence: CASSDRGRFPNTEAFF. The CDR3 DNA sequence: TGTGCCAGCAGTGATAGGGGTAGGTTTCCGAACACTGAAGCTTTCTTT. J is TRBJ1-1 and V is TRBV6-1, with D possibly matching TRBD1 (5 bases). Between the trimmed V and J ends, which lost 3 bases and 1 base, there was a span of 15 bases. Germline CDR1 MNHNS, CDR2 SASEGT. The CDR3 totals 16 residues.

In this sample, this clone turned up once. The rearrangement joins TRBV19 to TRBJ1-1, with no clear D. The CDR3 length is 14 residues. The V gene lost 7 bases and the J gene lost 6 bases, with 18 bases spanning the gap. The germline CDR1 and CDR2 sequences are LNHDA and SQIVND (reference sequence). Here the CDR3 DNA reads TGTGCCAGTACCTCCTTACTCGGTATCCCTGAAGCTTTCTTT. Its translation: CASTSLLGIPEAFF.

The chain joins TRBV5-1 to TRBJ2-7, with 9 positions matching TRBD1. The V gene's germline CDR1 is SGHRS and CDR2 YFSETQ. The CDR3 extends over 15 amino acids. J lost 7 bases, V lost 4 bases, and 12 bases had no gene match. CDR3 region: CASSPQQGAGGEQYF. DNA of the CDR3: TGCGCCAGCAGCCCGCAACAGGGGGCAGGGGGTGAGCAGTACTTC. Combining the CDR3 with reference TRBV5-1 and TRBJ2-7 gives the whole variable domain KAGVTQTPRYLIKTRGQQVTLSCSPISGHRSVSWYQQTPGQGLQFLFEYFSETQRNKGNFPGRFSGRQFSNSRSEMNVSTLELGDSALYLCASSPQQGAGGEQYFGPGTRLTVT.

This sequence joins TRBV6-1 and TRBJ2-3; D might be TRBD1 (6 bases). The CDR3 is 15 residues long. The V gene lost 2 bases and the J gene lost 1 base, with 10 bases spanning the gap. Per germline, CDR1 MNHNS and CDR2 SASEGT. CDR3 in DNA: TGTGCCAGCAGTGAACGGGCAGGGGGCACAGATACGCAGTATTTT. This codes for CASSERAGGTDTQYF.

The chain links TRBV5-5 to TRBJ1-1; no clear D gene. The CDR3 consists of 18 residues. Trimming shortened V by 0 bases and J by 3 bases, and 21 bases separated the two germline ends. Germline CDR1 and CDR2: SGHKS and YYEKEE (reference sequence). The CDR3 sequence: CASSLEPKASVTDTEAFF. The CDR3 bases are TGTGCCAGCAGCTTGGAGCCTAAAGCGTCAGTAACTGACACTGAAGCTTTCTTT.